A single sample is the source of the 16 T cell receptor beta chains below, sequenced in a study of T cells in women clearing cervical HPV infection. TCRdb's copy holds only in-frame clones and misses some; the assay was immunoSEQ multiplex PCR. The sample totals under 50,000 clones; its top ten clones hold about 1%. The source material was blood buffy coat. These receptors came from a woman aged 18 to 75 with a cervical HPV16 infection that either progressed to CIN3+ or cleared (not recorded which).

With regard to this clone: The read ends 3 residues before the CDR3 terminus; that terminus is restored from the germline J gene. This sequence joins TRBV2 and TRBJ1-6, with 8 bases lining up with TRBD1. V trimming: 6 bases; J trimming: 7 bases; junction bases outside the gene matches: 8. CDR1 is SNHLY and CDR2 is FYNNEI in the germline V gene. The CDR3 is 15 residues long. The CDR3 bases that were read are TGTGCCAGCAGCGCGGACAGGGTACTGAATTCACCC. Translating it yields CASSADRVLNSP. The full CDR3 is CASSADRVLNSPLHF.

For this clone: The CDR3 end is not reached by the read, which stops 3 residues before it; the germline J gene fills it in. The gene calls are TRBV18 and TRBJ2-1, with D possibly being TRBD2 (5 bases). The V gene's germline CDR1 is KGHSH and CDR2 LQKENI. CDR3 length equals 11 residues. The V gene lost 7 bases and the J gene lost 7 bases, with 8 bases spanning the gap. CDR3 DNA (partial): TGTGCCAGCTGCGGGTTGAATGAG. It translates to CASCGLNE. The whole CDR3 protein reads CASCGLNEQFF.

A note on this clone: The sequenced fragment ends 3 residues before the CDR3 boundary, so the rest is inferred from the germline J gene. The chain is built from TRBV7-2 and TRBJ2-2, with D perhaps matching TRBD1 (5 bases). CDR1 SGHTA and CDR2 FQGNSA come from the germline V gene. The CDR3 spans 14 residues. The CDR3 region is CASSFRQRNSPLFF. The DNA read from the CDR3 is TGTGCCAGCAGCTTTAGACAGAGGAATTCACCG.

Concerning this clone itself: The CDR3 extends 3 residues past the end of the read, so its final part is completed from the germline J gene. The chain recombines TRBV5-1 with TRBJ2-7; TRBD1 aligns across 7 bases. The J segment lost 4 bases and the V segment lost 5 bases, leaving 9 bases of the junction unmatched. The CDR3 has 14 residues. CDR1 SGHRS and CDR2 YFSETQ come from the germline V gene. This CDR3 reads CASSSGQAEYEQYF. The DNA read from the CDR3 is TGCGCCAGCAGTTCCGGACAGGCAGAATACGAG.

The DNA read from the CDR3 is TGTGCCAGTAAAACTAGCGGGGGGCGTAATGAC. Protein: CASKTSGGRND. The entire CDR3 is CASKTSGGRNDYTF. V is TRBV19 and J is TRBJ1-2, with D possibly matching TRBD1 (6 bases). The DNA ends 3 residues before the CDR3 does, and the rest of the CDR3 is filled in from the germline J gene. Germline V gene data show CDR1 as LNHDA and CDR2 as SQIVND (reference sequence). The CDR3 extends over 14 amino acids. The entire variable domain, with the rest obtained from reference TRBV19 and TRBJ1-2, is as follows: DGGITQSPKYLFRKEGQNVTLSCEQNLNHDAMYWYRQDPGQGLRLIYYSQIVNDFQKGDIAEGYSVSREKKESFPLTVTSAQKNPTAFYLCASKTSGGRNDYTFGSGTRLTVV.

Details on this clone: The observed sequence ends 3 residues before the CDR3 terminus, with the missing tail filled in from the germline J gene. J is TRBJ2-2 and V is TRBV7-9, with D maybe TRBD1 (7 bases). The germline gives CDR1 SEHNR, CDR2 FQNEAQ (reference sequence). The CDR3 runs 15 residues. The V end was cut by 5 bases, the J end by 2 bases, with 12 bases between. The CDR3 loop is CASSRQGLNTGELFF. The CDR3 bases that were read are TGTGCCAGCAGCAGACAGGGACTCAACACCGGGGAG. Looking up the rest from reference TRBV7-9 and TRBJ2-2 gives the full variable domain: DTGVSQNPRHKITKRGQNVTFRCDPISEHNRLYWYRQTLGQGPEFLTYFQNEAQLEKSRLLSDRFSAERPKGSFSTLEIQRTEQGDSAMYLCASSRQGLNTGELFFGEGSRLTVL.

Regarding this clone: The read halts 3 residues ahead of the CDR3 end, with the missing end drawn from the germline J gene. The chain has TRBV19 and TRBJ1-2, with 7 bases fitting TRBD1. In germline, CDR1 is LNHDA, CDR2 SQIVND (reference sequence). The CDR3 covers 16 residues. V gave up 4 bases and J gave up 4 bases; unmatched junction bases: 12. Incomplete CDR3 DNA: TGTGCCAGTAGTACCACGACCCTACAGGGGTCCTATGGC. The encoded protein is CASSTTTLQGSYG. The whole CDR3 protein is CASSTTTLQGSYGYTF.

With respect to this clone: Read sequence stops 3 residues before the CDR3 end, and the germline J gene provides the missing end. This chain connects TRBV29-1 to TRBJ1-1; 7 nucleotides agree with TRBD1. From germline, CDR1 is SQVTM and CDR2 ANQGSEA. This CDR3 region has 13 residues. Trimming at V came to 7 bases and at J to 7 bases, leaving 12 bases not matched to a gene. This CDR3 reads CSARRGGQNEAFF. CDR3 DNA, as far as it was read: TGCAGCGCACGACGAGGGGGACAGAATGAA. Complete variable domain (other parts from reference TRBV29-1 and TRBJ1-1): SAVISQKPSRDICQRGTSLTIQCQVDSQVTMMFWYRQQPGQSLTLIATANQGSEATYESGFVIDKFPISRPNLTFSTLTVSNMSPEDSSIYLCSARRGGQNEAFFGQGTRLTVV.

Note on this clone: The CDR3 end lies 3 residues beyond the end of the read and is filled in from the germline J gene. The V gene is TRBV28, the J gene TRBJ2-7, with 8 nucleotides matching TRBD1. The CDR3 loop spans 14 amino acids. In germline, CDR1 is MDHEN, CDR2 SYDVKM. Losses at the gene ends were 10 bases for V and 3 bases for J; bases not matched to a gene: 11. CDR3 sequence reads: CATTPGGADYEQYF. The CDR3 bases that were read are TGTGCCACCACTCCAGGGGGCGCGGACTACGAG.

Of note for this clone: The read terminates 3 residues before the CDR3 end, so the remaining end is supplied by the germline J gene. The V call is TRBV2, the J call TRBJ1-2, with D unresolved. Germline-derived CDR1 and CDR2 are SNHLY and FYNNEI. The CDR3 runs 13 residues. Trimming shortened V by 0 bases and J by 7 bases, and 9 bases separated the two germline ends. CDR3 loop: CASSEAPDTGYTF. The CDR3 bases that were read are TGTGCCAGCAGTGAAGCACCCGACACTGGC.

On this clone itself: The CDR3 is cut off 3 residues early in the read; its end comes from the germline J gene. The V and J genes are TRBV12-3 or TRBV12-4 and TRBJ2-3; D gene ambiguous. CDR3 size: 13 residues. Trimming stripped 3 bases from V and 2 bases from J, with 6 bases between. CDR3 DNA (partial): TGTGCCAGCAGTTTCTTCTTCACAGATACG. Translation gives CASSFFFTDT. The CDR3 in full is CASSFFFTDTQYF.

As regards this clone: The CDR3 goes on 3 residues after the read ends, and that part is filled in from the germline J gene. Other nucleotide sequences from this sample produce the same CDR3. This chain connects TRBV6-8 to TRBJ1-3; 7 bases line up with TRBD1. J lost 7 bases, V lost 8 bases, and 11 bases had no gene match. Germline values: CDR1 MNHGY, CDR2 SAAAGT. There are 14 residues in the CDR3. The sequenced CDR3 bases are TGTGCCAGCGGGGACAGTTGGTTGGGGAACACC. Its protein is CASGDSWLGNT. The entire CDR3 reads CASGDSWLGNTIYF.

As regards this clone: The read halts 3 residues ahead of the CDR3 end, with the missing end drawn from the germline J gene. The V call is TRBV20-1, the J call TRBJ2-7; TRBD1 is a possible D gene (6 bases). The CDR3 consists of 13 residues. The germline V gene has CDR1 DFQATT and CDR2 SNEGSKA (reference sequence). Between the trimmed V and J ends, which lost 4 bases and 2 bases, there was a span of 12 bases. Partial CDR3 DNA: TGCAGTGCTAAGGGGGACACACCCTACGAG. Translated, it gives CSAKGDTPYE. The whole CDR3 sequence reads CSAKGDTPYEQYF.

The CDR3 DNA, read in part, is TGTGCCAGCTCACTACAGGGGCCTACTAATGAAAAG. Translation: CASSLQGPTNEK. The entire CDR3 protein is CASSLQGPTNEKLFF. The chain recombines TRBV18 with TRBJ2-2; TRBD1 agrees at 7 bases. The read terminates 3 residues ahead of where the CDR3 ends, so the germline J gene completes it. Germline V gene lookup returns CDR1 KGHSH and CDR2 LQKENI. This CDR3 comprises 15 residues. The full variable domain, with the rest looked up from reference TRBV18 and TRBJ2-2, is NAGVMQNPRHLVRRRGQEARLRCSPMKGHSHVYWYRQLPEEGLKFMVYLQKENIIDESGMPKERFSAEFPKEGPSILRIQQVVRGDSAAYFCASSLQGPTNEKLFFGEGSRLTVL.

Concerning this clone: The read stops 3 residues short of the end of the CDR3; the missing end is completed from the germline J gene. The gene calls are TRBV14 and TRBJ2-5; 13 nucleotides align to TRBD2. Germline V lookup: CDR1 SGHDN, CDR2 FVKESK. The CDR3 runs 15 residues. The CDR3 region is CASSPQLAGGSTQYF. The sequenced CDR3 bases are TGTGCCAGCAGCCCGCAACTAGCGGGGGGGAGTACC. Complete variable domain (other parts from reference TRBV14 and TRBJ2-5): EAGVTQFPSHSVIEKGQTVTLRCDPISGHDNLYWYRRVMGKEIKFLLHFVKESKQDESGMPNNRFLAERTGGTYSTLKVQPAELEDSGVYFCASSPQLAGGSTQYFGPGTRLLVL.

A remark on this clone: The CDR3 end is not reached by the read, which stops 3 residues before it; the germline J gene fills it in. The gene calls are TRBV11-2 and TRBJ1-1; D unresolved. CDR1 is SGHAT and CDR2 is FQNNGV in the germline V gene. The CDR3 contains 13 residues. V shed 2 bases and J shed 7 bases, with 11 bases lying between them. The part of the CDR3 DNA that was read is TGTGCCAGCAGCTTACCCAACGGTCTTGAA. Translation: CASSLPNGLE. The whole CDR3 sequence is CASSLPNGLEAFF.